This record concerns one T cell receptor (beta chain) sequence. Clones were read by immunoSEQ multiplex PCR, and TCRdb kept only the in-frame ones, dropping some. The sample has around 2,000,000 clones, less than 95% seen once; the top ten hold 1% to 1.5%. This sample is drawn from a study of shared clonotypes between healthy human individuals. Losses at the gene ends were 0 bases for V and 8 bases for J; bases not matched to a gene: 3. The CDR3 has 16 residues. Germline V CDR1 and CDR2: ENHRY, SYGVKD. It was CD45RO-negative cells, positively selected for CCR7, that made up naive CD8 cells, with terminally differentiated effector memory CD45RA+ cells excluded. The healthy adult donors were HIV-negative and reported no recent acute infections or vaccinations.

Material: naive CD8+ T cells sorted from blood. The sequence came from a man between 18 and 35 years old in good health. The chain has TRBV10-3 and TRBJ1-6; 11 bases align to TRBD1. CDR3 sequence reads: CAISESGGQGDSPLHF. The CDR3 DNA follows: TGTGCCATCAGTGAGTCGGGGGGACAGGGGGATTCACCCCTCCACTTT.